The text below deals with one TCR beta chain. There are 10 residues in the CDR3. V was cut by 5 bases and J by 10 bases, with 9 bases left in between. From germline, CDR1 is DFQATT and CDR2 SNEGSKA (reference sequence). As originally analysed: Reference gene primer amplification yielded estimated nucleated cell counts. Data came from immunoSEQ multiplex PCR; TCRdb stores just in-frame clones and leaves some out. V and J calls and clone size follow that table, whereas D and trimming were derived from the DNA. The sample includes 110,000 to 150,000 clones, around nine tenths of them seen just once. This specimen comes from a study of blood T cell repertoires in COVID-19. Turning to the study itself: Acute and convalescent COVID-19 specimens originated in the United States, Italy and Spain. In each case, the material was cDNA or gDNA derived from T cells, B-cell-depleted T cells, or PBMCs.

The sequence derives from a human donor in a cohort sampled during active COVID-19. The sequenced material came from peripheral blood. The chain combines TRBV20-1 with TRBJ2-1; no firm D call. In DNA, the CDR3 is TGCAGTGCTCGACTGGAGGAGCAGTTCTTC. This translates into CSARLEEQFF.